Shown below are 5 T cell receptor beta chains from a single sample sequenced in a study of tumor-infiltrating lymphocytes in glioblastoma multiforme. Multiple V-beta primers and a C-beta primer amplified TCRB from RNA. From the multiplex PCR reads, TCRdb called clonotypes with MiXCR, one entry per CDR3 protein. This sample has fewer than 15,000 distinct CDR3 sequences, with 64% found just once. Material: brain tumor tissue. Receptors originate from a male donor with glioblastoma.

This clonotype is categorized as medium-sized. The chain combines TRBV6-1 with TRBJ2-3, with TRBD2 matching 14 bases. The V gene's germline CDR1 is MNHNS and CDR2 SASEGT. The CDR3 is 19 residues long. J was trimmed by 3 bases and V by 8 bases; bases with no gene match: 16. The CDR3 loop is CASPGTSGSNPQLTDTQYF. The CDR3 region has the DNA TGTGCCAGCCCAGGGACTAGCGGGAGTAATCCCCAATTGACAGATACGCAGTATTTT.

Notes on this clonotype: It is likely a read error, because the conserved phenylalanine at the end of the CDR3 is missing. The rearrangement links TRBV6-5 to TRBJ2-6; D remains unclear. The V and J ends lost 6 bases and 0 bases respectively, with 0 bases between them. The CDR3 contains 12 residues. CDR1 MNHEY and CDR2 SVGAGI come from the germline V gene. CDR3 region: CASSSGANVLTL. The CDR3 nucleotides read TGTGCCAGCAGCTCTGGGGCCAACGTCCTGACTCTC.

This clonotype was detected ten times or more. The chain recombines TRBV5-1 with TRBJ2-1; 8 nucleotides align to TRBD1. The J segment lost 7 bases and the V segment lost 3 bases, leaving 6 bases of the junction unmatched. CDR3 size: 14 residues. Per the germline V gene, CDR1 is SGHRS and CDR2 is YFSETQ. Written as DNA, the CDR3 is TGCGCCAGCAGCTCAGGGGGCGCTTATAATGAGCAGTTCTTC. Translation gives CASSSGGAYNEQFF.

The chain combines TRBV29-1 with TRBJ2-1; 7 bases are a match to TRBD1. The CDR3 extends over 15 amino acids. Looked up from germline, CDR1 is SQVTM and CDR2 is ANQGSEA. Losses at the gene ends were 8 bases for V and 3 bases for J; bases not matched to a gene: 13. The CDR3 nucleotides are TGCAGCATTGCCACAGGGGAGAGCTGCTACAATGAGCAGTTCTTC. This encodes CSIATGESCYNEQFF.

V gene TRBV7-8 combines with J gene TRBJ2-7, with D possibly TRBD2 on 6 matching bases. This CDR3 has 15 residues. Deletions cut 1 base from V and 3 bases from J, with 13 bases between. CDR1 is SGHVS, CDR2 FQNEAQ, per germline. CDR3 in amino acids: CASSLDGGANYEQYF. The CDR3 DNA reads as TGTGCCAGCAGCTTAGACGGCGGGGCGAACTACGAGCAGTACTTC.